Listed below are T cell receptor beta chains from one sample, sequenced in a study of blood T cell repertoires in COVID-19. Profiling relied on immunoSEQ multiplex PCR, and the TCRdb table lists in-frame clones only, not all of them. The sample contains roughly 200,000 clones, around 90% of which appear only once. The material sequenced was peripheral blood. These receptors all come from a man aged 35 to 55 with acute or convalescent COVID-19. CDR3s include the opening cysteine and the closing phenylalanine or tryptophan. Each record gives: clone size, V gene, J gene, D gene, CDR3 protein. The D gene is left open where the match is weak. Clone size, where shown, is once, few, many, or a class for clones that have expanded.

clone size: NA; V gene: TRBV4-3; J gene: TRBJ2-7; D gene: NA; CDR3 protein: CASSQGQGSYEQYF
clone size: NA; V gene: TRBV6-2/TRBV6-3; J gene: TRBJ1-2; D gene: TRBD1; CDR3 protein: CASSSDRPRASYGYTF
clone size: NA; V gene: TRBV5-1; J gene: TRBJ2-3; D gene: TRBD1; CDR3 protein: CASSLVGTGGGDTQYF
clone size: few; V gene: TRBV7-8; J gene: TRBJ2-1; D gene: TRBD2; CDR3 protein: CASSFQLAGGSSHNEQFF
clone size: NA; V gene: TRBV5-1; J gene: TRBJ2-6; D gene: TRBD1; CDR3 protein: CASSLATGVLSGANVLTF
clone size: NA; V gene: TRBV19; J gene: TRBJ1-1; D gene: NA; CDR3 protein: CASSLQGPAQAPEAFF
clone size: NA; V gene: TRBV6-2/TRBV6-3; J gene: TRBJ1-5; D gene: NA; CDR3 protein: CASSPYSFGWVGGNQPQHF
clone size: NA; V gene: TRBV2; J gene: TRBJ2-5; D gene: NA; CDR3 protein: CASSANRVMGETQYF
clone size: NA; V gene: TRBV7-9; J gene: TRBJ2-2; D gene: TRBD1; CDR3 protein: CASSRTLTGYTGELFF
clone size: NA; V gene: TRBV5-1; J gene: TRBJ1-1; D gene: TRBD1; CDR3 protein: CASRYGTGNTEAFF
clone size: NA; V gene: TRBV28; J gene: TRBJ1-4; D gene: TRBD1; CDR3 protein: CASSLSGGEKLFF
clone size: NA; V gene: TRBV7-2; J gene: TRBJ2-1; D gene: TRBD1; CDR3 protein: CASSIGQGTYNEQFF
clone size: NA; V gene: TRBV27; J gene: TRBJ2-7; D gene: TRBD2; CDR3 protein: CASGLTSGGIPYEQYF
clone size: NA; V gene: TRBV5-1; J gene: TRBJ2-1; D gene: TRBD1; CDR3 protein: CASSLAGGGDNEQFF